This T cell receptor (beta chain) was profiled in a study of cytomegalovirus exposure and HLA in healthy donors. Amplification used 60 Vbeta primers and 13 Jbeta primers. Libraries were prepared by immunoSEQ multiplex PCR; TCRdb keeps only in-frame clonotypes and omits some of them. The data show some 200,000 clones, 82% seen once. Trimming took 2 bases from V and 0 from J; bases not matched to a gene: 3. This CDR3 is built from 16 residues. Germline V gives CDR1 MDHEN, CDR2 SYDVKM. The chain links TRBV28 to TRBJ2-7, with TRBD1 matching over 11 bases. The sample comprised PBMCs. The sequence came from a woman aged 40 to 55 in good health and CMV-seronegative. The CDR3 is CASSLMGTGGSYEQYF. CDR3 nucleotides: TGTGCCAGCAGTTTAATGGGGACAGGGGGCTCCTACGAGCAGTACTTC.